A single sample gave rise to the 17 T cell receptor beta chains below, sequenced in a study of T cell repertoires in cytomegalovirus infection. These receptors' targets are unknown. One entry per CDR3 protein, called by TCRdb with MiXCR from the reads. The data show around 900,000 distinct CDR3 sequences, roughly 30% seen once. The source material was cultured CD8+ T cells from PBMCs, sampled from culture after CMV antigen stimulation. Receptors were obtained from a human donor in good health (CMV status not recorded). Some clones in this sample may be carry-over from other donors' samples.

The chain couples TRBV18 to TRBJ1-5, with a weak D call TRBD1 (6 bases). Germline V gene sequence: CDR1 KGHSH, CDR2 LQKENI. V was shortened by 3 bases and J by 2 bases, with 11 bases between the two germline ends. CDR3 length: 15 residues. CDR3 loop: CASSPVRTGNQPQHF. Here the CDR3 DNA reads TGTGCCAGCTCACCTGTCAGGACAGGCAATCAGCCCCAGCATTTT.

In this sample, this clonotype turned up a few times. The chain uses TRBV4-1 and TRBJ1-2, with a tentative D call TRBD1 (5 bases). V was pared by 0 bases and J by 0 bases, with 17 bases between. The CDR3 is 18 amino acids. Germline lookup yields CDR1 MGHRA and CDR2 YSYEKL. CDR3 DNA: TGCGCCAGCAGCCAAGATGCGAGACAGTTTTCCACTAACTATGGCTACACCTTC. This codes for CASSQDARQFSTNYGYTF.

V usage is TRBV19 and J usage is TRBJ1-1, with D possibly TRBD1 on 5 matching bases. V lost 3 bases and J 2 bases, leaving 10 bases between the germline ends. The germline gives CDR1 LNHDA, CDR2 SQIVND (reference sequence). The CDR3 covers 14 residues. CDR3 protein: CASSIQTVNTEAFF. The CDR3 DNA reads TGTGCCAGTAGTATCCAGACAGTAAACACTGAAGCTTTCTTT.

The rearrangement uses TRBV2 and TRBJ1-5; 7 bases match TRBD1. The V segment lost 3 bases and the J segment 5 bases; nucleotides outside the gene matches: 7. The CDR3 is 15 amino acids. Germline lookup yields CDR1 SNHLY and CDR2 FYNNEI. Here the CDR3 reads CASSDPRQGYQPQHF. The CDR3 nucleotides read TGTGCCAGCAGTGACCCGAGACAGGGCTATCAGCCCCAGCATTTT. The whole variable domain, remainder taken from reference TRBV2 and TRBJ1-5, is EPEVTQTPSHQVTQMGQEVILRCVPISNHLYFYWYRQILGQKVEFLVSFYNNEISEKSEIFDDQFSVERPDGSNFTLKIRSTKLEDSAMYFCASSDPRQGYQPQHFGDGTRLSIL.

The chain is built from TRBV2 and TRBJ2-1; the match to TRBD2 covers 10 bases. The CDR3 covers 14 residues. Germline V CDR1 and CDR2: SNHLY, FYNNEI. J was trimmed by 7 bases and V by 7 bases; bases with no gene match: 7. The CDR3 bases are TGTGCCAGCAATCCTAGCGGGGGTGAAAATGAGCAGTTCTTC. It encodes CASNPSGGENEQFF.

Worth noting for this clonotype: Its ends do not fully match the called genes, so a read error is possible. The rearrangement uses TRBV7-7 and TRBJ2-1; D is ambiguous. CDR3 size: 15 residues. Germline CDR1 reads SSHAT; CDR2 reads FNYEAQ (reference sequence). As DNA, the CDR3 is TGTGCTAGCAGTTTTGACACGAGCTCCTACAATGAGCAGTTCTTC. Residues: CASSFDTSSYNEQFF. Full variable domain (remainder filled in from reference TRBV7-7 and TRBJ2-1): GAGVSQSPRYKVTKRGQDVTLRCDPISSHATLYWYQQALGQGPEFLTYFNYEAQPDKSGLPSDRFSAERPEGSISTLTIQRTEQRDSAMYRCASSFDTSSYNEQFFGPGTRLTVL.

The chain joins TRBV7-6 to TRBJ2-5, with D perhaps matching TRBD2 (5 bases). In germline, CDR1 is SGHVS, CDR2 FNYEAQ. The CDR3 length is 16 residues. Trimming took off 3 bases at V and 3 bases at J, with 17 bases between the two ends. CDR3 nucleotides: TGTGCCAGCAGCTTCCCACCGATAGGGAGAAAAGAGACCCAGTACTTC. Its translation is CASSFPPIGRKETQYF.

The gene calls are TRBV12-3 or TRBV12-4 and TRBJ1-1, with D uncertain. Trimming cost V 7 bases and J 11 bases, with 17 bases left between them. The CDR3 is 12 residues long. The chain's CDR3 is CASNIRLNGAFF. The CDR3 DNA is TGTGCCAGCAATATTCGTCTCAATGGGGCTTTCTTT.

The sample holds many counts of this clonotype. The rearrangement uses TRBV7-9 and TRBJ1-2; D perhaps matches TRBD1 (5 bases). The CDR3 sequence is 13 residues long. V lost 5 bases, J lost 0 bases, and 7 bases lay in between. Germline V gene data show CDR1 as SEHNR and CDR2 as FQNEAQ (reference sequence). CDR3 region: CASSRGSNYGYTF. For the CDR3, the DNA is TGTGCCAGCAGCAGGGGCTCTAACTATGGCTACACCTTC.

There are a few counts of this clonotype. CDR3 sequence reads: CATSIRSSGANVLTF. The CDR3 DNA reads TGTGCCACCAGCATTCGGTCCTCTGGGGCCAACGTCCTGACTTTC. The chain employs TRBV15 and TRBJ2-6; D is ambiguous. Looked up from germline, CDR1 is LNHNV and CDR2 is YYDKDF (reference sequence). This CDR3 has 15 amino acids. Trimming left V 4 bases short and J 0 bases short, with 7 bases between.

This clonotype was observed a handful of times. The V and J genes are TRBV27 and TRBJ2-3, with 9 bases that match TRBD1. J gave up 3 bases and V 4 bases, and 5 bases lay outside the gene matches. There are 15 residues in the CDR3. CDR1 is MNHEY, CDR2 SMNVEV, per germline (reference sequence). The CDR3 region is CASSSGTGLTDTQYF. DNA for the CDR3: TGTGCCAGCAGTTCAGGGACAGGGTTAACAGATACGCAGTATTTT.

This clonotype was recorded a few times. The rearrangement links TRBV19 to TRBJ2-3, with D unresolved. Trimming stripped 3 bases from V and 3 bases from J, with 7 bases between. Germline V lookup: CDR1 LNHDA, CDR2 SQIVND (reference sequence). This CDR3 region has 13 residues. The CDR3 region has the DNA TGTGCCAGTAGTATGACCTGGACAGATACGCAGTATTTT. This translates into CASSMTWTDTQYF. Together with reference TRBV19 and TRBJ2-3, the CDR3 gives the full variable domain: DGGITQSPKYLFRKEGQNVTLSCEQNLNHDAMYWYRQDPGQGLRLIYYSQIVNDFQKGDIAEGYSVSREKKESFPLTVTSAQKNPTAFYLCASSMTWTDTQYFGPGTRLTVL.

This clonotype was seen ten or more times. The CDR3 DNA reads as TGTGCCAGCAGCTTAGCGGGGGGCCAGAATCAGCCCCAGCATTTT. Translated, it gives CASSLAGGQNQPQHF. V usage is TRBV7-2 and J usage is TRBJ1-5; D possibly corresponds to TRBD1 (6 bases). The V and J ends lost 0 bases and 4 bases respectively, with 10 bases between them. CDR1 and CDR2 from the germline V gene are SGHTA and FQGNSA. CDR3 length equals 15 residues.

This chain joins TRBV7-9 and TRBJ2-2; D uncertain. The germline V and J ends were trimmed by 4 bases and 0 bases, with 12 bases remaining between them. Germline CDR1 reads SEHNR; CDR2 reads FQNEAQ (reference sequence). CDR3 size: 16 residues. Here the CDR3 reads CASSSVVFANTGELFF. The CDR3 coding sequence is TGTGCCAGCAGCTCGGTGGTGTTCGCGAACACCGGGGAGCTGTTTTTT.

V is TRBV7-4 and J is TRBJ2-2; 9 bases align to TRBD2. The CDR3 covers 16 residues. After removal of 9 bases from V and 2 bases from J, the junction contained 10 bases not matched to a gene. In germline, CDR1 is SGHVT, CDR2 SQSDAQ. The CDR3 DNA reads as TGTGCCAGATTGGAAGTGCGGGGGGGAAACACCGGGGAGCTGTTTTTT. It is translated as CARLEVRGGNTGELFF. Using reference TRBV7-4 and TRBJ2-2 for the parts outside the CDR3, the full variable domain is GAGVSQSPRYKVAKRGRDVALRCDSISGHVTLYWYRQTLGQGSEVLTYSQSDAQRDKSGRPSGRFSAERPERSVSTLKIQRTEQGDSAVYLCARLEVRGGNTGELFFGEGSRLTVL.

As regards this clonotype: Since a much larger clone is just one base distant, this may be a read error. The chain couples TRBV7-9 to TRBJ2-2; possibly TRBD1 or TRBD2 for D (5 bases each). V was cut by 5 bases and J by 2 bases, with 12 bases left in between. CDR1 and CDR2 from the germline V gene are SEHNR and FQNEAQ (reference sequence). The CDR3 sequence is 15 residues long. The CDR3 reads CASSRGAGNTGELFF. For the CDR3, the DNA is TGTGCCAGCAGCCGAGGGGCAGGCAACACCGGGGAGCTGTTTTTT.

This clonotype was seen repeatedly, ten times or more. The chain recombines TRBV7-6 with TRBJ1-1; tentative D call: TRBD1 (6 bases). The CDR3 contains 12 residues. Germline V gives CDR1 SGHVS, CDR2 FNYEAQ. Trimming took 5 bases from V and 11 from J, leaving 15 bases between them. The CDR3 here is CASSQGDRKAFF. In nucleotides, the CDR3 is TGTGCCAGCAGCCAGGGAGACAGGAAGGCTTTCTTT.